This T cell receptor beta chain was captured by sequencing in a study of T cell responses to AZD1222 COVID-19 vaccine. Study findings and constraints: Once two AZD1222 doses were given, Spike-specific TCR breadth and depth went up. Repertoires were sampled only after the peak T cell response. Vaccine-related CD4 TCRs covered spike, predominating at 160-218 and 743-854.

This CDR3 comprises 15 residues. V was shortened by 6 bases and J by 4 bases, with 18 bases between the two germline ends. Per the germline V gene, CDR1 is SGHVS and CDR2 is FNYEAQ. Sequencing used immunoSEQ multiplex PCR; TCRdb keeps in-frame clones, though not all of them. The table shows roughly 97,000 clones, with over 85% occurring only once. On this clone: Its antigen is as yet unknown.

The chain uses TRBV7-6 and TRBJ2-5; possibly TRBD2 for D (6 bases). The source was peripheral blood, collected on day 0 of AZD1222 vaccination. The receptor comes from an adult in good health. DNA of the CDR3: TGTGCCAGCAGGCCCGAGGTACTGGGGGGAGAGACCCAGTACTTC. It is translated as CASRPEVLGGETQYF.